The next 3 T cell receptor beta chains were all read from a single sample in a study of blood T cell repertoires in COVID-19. Some clones are missing from TCRdb's copy, which holds only in-frame ones; the method was immunoSEQ multiplex PCR. The data contain over 250,000 clones, roughly 91% of them singletons. The specimen was PBMCs or T cells enriched from blood (not recorded which). These receptor sequences come from a woman in her sixties or seventies who had recovered from COVID-19.

The chain is built from TRBV10-3 and TRBJ2-3; 7 bases are shared with TRBD2. Germline trimming cut 6 bases from V and 1 base from J; bases unmatched to any gene: 7. Germline loops: CDR1 ENHRY, CDR2 SYGVKD. The CDR3 has 15 amino acids. The CDR3 coding sequence is TGTGCCATCAGACGACTAGCCGGGCGCACAGATACGCAGTATTTT. Its translation: CAIRRLAGRTDTQYF.

CDR3: CSVQLAGTDTQYF. As DNA, the CDR3 is TGCAGCGTCCAACTAGCGGGGACAGATACGCAGTATTTT. This chain links TRBV29-1 with TRBJ2-3, with 10 bases matching TRBD2. The CDR3 runs 13 residues. Germline V gives CDR1 SQVTM, CDR2 ANQGSEA. Losses at the gene ends were 6 bases for V and 3 bases for J; bases not matched to a gene: 3.

This clone was observed a single time. The rearrangement uses TRBV4-2 and TRBJ2-7; 8 bases line up with TRBD1. The CDR3 consists of 15 residues. The trim removed 4 bases at V and 0 bases at J, leaving 5 bases unmatched. The germline CDR1 and CDR2 sequences are LGHNA and YNFKEQ. This CDR3 is CASSLGQGPSYEQYF. The CDR3, as DNA: TGTGCCAGCAGCCTAGGACAGGGTCCCTCCTACGAGCAGTACTTC.